This note documents a single TCR beta chain sequence. Per germline, CDR1 SEHNR and CDR2 FQNEAQ (reference sequence). The ends lost 1 base at V and 0 bases at J; junction bases unmatched: 5. CDR3 length: 16 amino acids. This record belongs to a study of cytomegalovirus exposure and HLA in healthy donors. 60 Vbeta and 13 Jbeta primers were used in PCR. The data were produced by immunoSEQ multiplex PCR, yet TCRdb's version contains in-frame clones alone and is incomplete. The sample table includes more than 90,000 clones. The chain combines TRBV7-9 with TRBJ1-1; the match to TRBD1 covers 7 bases. Specimen: PBMCs. This TCR came from a man aged 35 to 55 in good health and CMV-seropositive. The CDR3 DNA reads as TGTGCCAGCAGCTTAGGGGACAGAGGAATGAACACTGAAGCTTTCTTT. Translation gives CASSLGDRGMNTEAFF.